The rows below give T cell receptor beta chains drawn from one sample of a study of T cells in localized non-small cell lung cancer. Libraries were prepared by immunoSEQ multiplex PCR; TCRdb keeps only in-frame clonotypes and omits some of them. The table has some 9,600 clones, about 90% seen once. The sample consisted of peripheral blood, taken before any cancer treatment. Source of these receptors: a male donor aged 60 or over with stage III squamous cell lung carcinoma. Each CDR3 is given with its conserved first and last residue. A D gene is named only where the DNA matches it firmly. Size is stated for part of the rows, as once, few or many counts, or as a class when the clone is expanded.

v_call	d_call	j_call	clone_size	cdr3_aa	cdr3_nt
TRBV9	TRBD1	TRBJ2-3	.	CASSNPTGNTQYF	TGTGCCAGCAGCAACCCGACAGGGAACACGCAGTATTTT
TRBV7-3	TRBD1	TRBJ2-2	once	CASSLTTGANTGELFF	TGTGCCAGCAGCTTAACGACAGGGGCGAACACCGGGGAGCTGTTTTTT
TRBV5-1	TRBD1	TRBJ1-1	.	CASSRTGTDSMNTEAFF	TGCGCCAGCAGCCGTACCGGGACAGACAGCATGAACACTGAAGCTTTCTTT
TRBV6-4	TRBD2	TRBJ2-3	.	CASSDGLAGGDTQYF	TGTGCCAGCAGTGACGGACTAGCGGGGGGAGATACGCAGTATTTT
TRBV28	.	TRBJ1-5	.	CASTLGGASNQPQHF	TGTGCCAGCACCCTTGGGGGGGCCAGCAATCAGCCCCAGCATTTT
TRBV28	.	TRBJ1-1	.	CASIEAGDLNTEAFF	TGTGCCAGCATCGAGGCAGGCGACCTGAACACTGAAGCTTTCTTT
TRBV12-5	.	TRBJ1-5	once	CASNLGAPQPQHF	TGTGCTAGTAACCTGGGGGCCCCTCAGCCCCAGCATTTT
TRBV4-1	.	TRBJ2-7	once	CASSLGPDSHEQYF	TGCGCCAGCAGCCTAGGCCCTGACTCCCACGAGCAGTACTTC
TRBV28	TRBD1	TRBJ1-3	.	CASGTGFKDTIYF	TGTGCTTCCGGGACAGGTTTTAAGGACACCATATATTTT
TRBV5-1	.	TRBJ1-1	once	CASGYGGGMNTEAFF	TGCGCCAGCGGCTATGGGGGCGGTATGAACACTGAAGCTTTCTTT
TRBV27	.	TRBJ1-5	.	CLKSFRENSNQPQHF	TGTCTCAAAAGTTTTAGAGAAAATAGCAATCAGCCCCAGCATTTT
TRBV15	.	TRBJ2-1	.	CATRAGPYRDESYNEQFF	TGTGCCACCAGAGCGGGCCCTTACAGGGACGAGTCCTACAATGAGCAGTTCTTC
TRBV5-1	TRBD1	TRBJ2-7	.	CASTLWGSGTGNSYEQYF	TGCGCCAGCACCTTGTGGGGATCCGGGACAGGGAATTCCTACGAGCAGTACTTC
TRBV28	TRBD1	TRBJ1-5	.	CASTGPGRGRNQPQHF	TGTGCCAGCACCGGGCCGGGCAGGGGGCGAAATCAGCCCCAGCATTTT
TRBV4-2	.	TRBJ2-7	.	CASSQEQQGSYEQYF	TGTGCCAGCAGCCAGGAACAACAGGGTTCGTACGAGCAGTACTTC
TRBV10-2	.	TRBJ2-5	.	CASSESTSRETQYF	TGCGCCAGCAGTGAGTCGACTTCTCGGGAGACCCAGTACTTC
TRBV7-7	.	TRBJ2-7	.	CASSPLDRAYEQYF	TGTGCTAGCAGCCCTCTCGACCGTGCCTACGAGCAGTACTTC
TRBV18	TRBD2	TRBJ2-1	.	CASSPPNRGVYNEQFF	TGTGCCAGCTCACCACCGAATCGGGGGGTTTACAATGAGCAGTTCTTC
TRBV25-1	TRBD2	TRBJ2-1	.	CASSAELAGNNEQFF	TGTGCCAGCAGTGCGGAACTAGCGGGGAACAATGAGCAGTTCTTC
TRBV7-6	TRBD1	TRBJ1-1	.	CASSGDRGREWDTEAFF	TGTGCCAGCAGCGGGGACAGGGGTCGAGAATGGGACACTGAAGCTTTCTTT
TRBV4-2	TRBD1	TRBJ1-4	.	CASSPGTGGEKLFF	TGTGCCAGCAGTCCCGGGACAGGGGGCGAAAAACTGTTTTTT
TRBV4-3	TRBD1	TRBJ2-7	.	CASSQYRGNTYEQYF	TGCGCCAGCAGCCAATACAGGGGGAATACCTACGAGCAGTACTTC
TRBV2	TRBD2	TRBJ2-1	.	CASSATSGSSYNEQFF	TGTGCCAGCAGCGCCACTAGCGGCAGCTCCTACAATGAGCAGTTCTTC
TRBV5-1	.	TRBJ1-5	.	CASSSDNGQPQHF	TGCGCCAGCAGCTCAGATAATGGGCAGCCCCAGCATTTT
TRBV4-2	.	TRBJ2-5	.	CASSQDRKGGRETQYF	TGTGCCAGCAGCCAAGATCGTAAAGGGGGGCGGGAGACCCAGTACTTC
TRBV2	TRBD1	TRBJ1-1	.	CATGQAITEAFF	TGTGCCACAGGACAGGCCATCACTGAAGCTTTCTTT
TRBV5-1	.	TRBJ1-2	.	CASSSEGLGGYTF	TGCGCCAGCAGCTCGGAGGGACTAGGTGGCTACACCTTC
TRBV27	.	TRBJ2-3	once	CASSTPPDTQYF	TGTGCCAGCAGTACACCCCCGGATACGCAGTATTTT
TRBV11-2	.	TRBJ2-7	once	CASSPSLQQAYEQYF	TGTGCCAGCAGCCCATCCTTACAACAGGCCTACGAGCAGTACTTC
TRBV19	TRBD1	TRBJ1-4	once	CASSPYLTGNEKLFF	TGTGCCAGTAGTCCGTACCTGACAGGGAATGAAAAACTGTTTTTT
TRBV28	.	TRBJ1-1	.	CASSLKFGETEAFF	TGTGCCAGCAGTTTAAAGTTTGGTGAGACTGAAGCTTTCTTT
TRBV4-3	.	TRBJ2-3	.	CASSQGRDQGILDTQYF	TGCGCCAGCAGCCAAGGCCGGGACCAGGGGATTTTAGATACGCAGTATTTT
TRBV28	TRBD2	TRBJ2-3	.	CASSLPSGLTDTQYF	TGTGCCAGCAGTTTGCCTAGCGGGCTCACAGATACGCAGTATTTT
TRBV18	.	TRBJ1-1	.	CASSPLGPRAPSTDTEAFF	TGTGCCAGCTCACCTCTCGGACCACGAGCCCCTTCGACGGACACTGAAGCTTTCTTT
TRBV2	TRBD1	TRBJ1-5	.	CASSFRGGDNQPQHF	TGTGCCAGCAGTTTTAGAGGGGGCGATAATCAGCCCCAGCATTTT
TRBV7-3	.	TRBJ2-1	.	CASRSGTHVQFF	TGTGCCAGCCGCTCCGGGACACATGTTCAGTTCTTC
TRBV19	.	TRBJ2-5	.	CASSISRTWGRGRGGGETQYF	TGTGCCAGTAGTATATCCCGAACGTGGGGCCGAGGGCGTGGGGGTGGAGAGACCCAGTACTTC
TRBV30	.	TRBJ1-1	.	CAWSKAMNTEAFF	TGTGCCTGGAGTAAGGCCATGAACACTGAAGCTTTCTTT
TRBV10-3	TRBD1	TRBJ2-7	.	CAISEEDRGDYEQYF	TGTGCCATCAGTGAGGAGGACAGGGGGGACTACGAGCAGTACTTC
TRBV6-5	TRBD1	TRBJ1-2	.	CASTIGTGDGYTF	TGTGCCAGCACTATCGGGACAGGGGACGGCTACACCTTC